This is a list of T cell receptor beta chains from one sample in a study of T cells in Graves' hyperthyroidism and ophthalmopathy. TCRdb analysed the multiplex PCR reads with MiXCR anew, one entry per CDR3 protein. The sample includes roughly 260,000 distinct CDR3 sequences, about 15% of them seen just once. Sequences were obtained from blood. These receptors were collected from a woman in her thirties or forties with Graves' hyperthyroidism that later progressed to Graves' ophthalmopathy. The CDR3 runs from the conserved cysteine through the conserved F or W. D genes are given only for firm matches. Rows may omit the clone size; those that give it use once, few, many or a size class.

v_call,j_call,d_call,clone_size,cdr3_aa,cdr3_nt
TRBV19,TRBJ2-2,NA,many,CASSSHQQGTGELFF,TGTGCCAGTAGTTCTCACCAACAGGGAACCGGGGAGCTGTTTTTT
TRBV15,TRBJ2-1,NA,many,CATSPPALNYNEQFF,TGTGCCACCAGCCCGCCTGCCCTGAATTACAATGAGCAGTTCTTC
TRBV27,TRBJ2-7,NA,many,CASSFTGKGEQYF,TGTGCCAGCAGTTTTACAGGGAAGGGCGAGCAGTACTTC
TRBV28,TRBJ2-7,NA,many,CASSSWGQDEQYF,TGTGCCAGCAGTTCCTGGGGTCAGGACGAGCAGTACTTC
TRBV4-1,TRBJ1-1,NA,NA,CASSQVGRMGTEAFF,TGCGCCAGCAGCCAAGTGGGCAGGATGGGCACTGAAGCCTTCTTT
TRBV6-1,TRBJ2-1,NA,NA,CASSFRTVEQFF,TGTGCCAGCAGTTTTAGGACGGTAGAGCAGTTCTTC
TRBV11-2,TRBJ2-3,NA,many,CASSLVVYTDTQYF,TGTGCCAGCAGCTTAGTAGTTTATACAGATACGCAGTATTTT
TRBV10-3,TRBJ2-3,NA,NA,CAIKGGTTDTQYF,TGTGCCATCAAGGGTGGGACCACAGATACGCAGTATTTT
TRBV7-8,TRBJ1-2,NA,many,CASSLIGGEAGGYTF,TGTGCCAGCAGCTTAATCGGGGGCGAAGCTGGTGGCTACACCTTC
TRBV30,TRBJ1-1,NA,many,CAWSVRWNHDTEAFF,TGTGCCTGGAGTGTTAGATGGAATCATGACACTGAAGCTTTCTTT
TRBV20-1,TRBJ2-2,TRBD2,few,CSARVAGVVETGELFF,TGCAGTGCTAGAGTAGCGGGAGTAGTCGAAACCGGGGAGCTGTTTTTT
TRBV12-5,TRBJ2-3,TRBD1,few,CASGLVPTGGADTQYF,TGTGCTAGTGGTTTGGTACCAACAGGGGGAGCAGATACGCAGTATTTT
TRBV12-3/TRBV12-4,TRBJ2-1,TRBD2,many,CASSLSGRAAGEQFF,TGTGCCAGCAGCCTTAGCGGGAGGGCCGCGGGAGAGCAGTTCTTC
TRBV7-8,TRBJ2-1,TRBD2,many,CASSPGTSRYNEQFF,TGTGCCAGCAGCCCCGGGACTAGCAGATACAATGAGCAGTTCTTC
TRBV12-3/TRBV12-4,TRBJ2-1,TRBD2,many,CASSLVLAGGGNEQFF,TGTGCCAGCAGTTTAGTACTAGCGGGAGGAGGGAATGAGCAGTTCTTC
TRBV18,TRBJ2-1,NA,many,CASSILDGDNEQFF,TGTGCCAGCTCCATCCTGGACGGTGACAATGAGCAGTTCTTC
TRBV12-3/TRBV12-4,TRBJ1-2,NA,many,CASRYTVPGGYTF,TGTGCCAGCAGATACACAGTTCCCGGTGGCTACACCTTC
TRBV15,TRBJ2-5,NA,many,CATQRDSGLRETQYF,TGTGCCACCCAACGCGACAGTGGCCTGCGAGAGACCCAGTACTTC
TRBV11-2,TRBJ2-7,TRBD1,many,CASSPGGTYEQYF,TGTGCCAGCAGCCCAGGGGGAACCTACGAGCAGTACTTC
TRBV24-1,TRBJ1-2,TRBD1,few,CATSWTGGIGYTF,TGTGCCACCAGTTGGACAGGGGGAATTGGCTACACCTTC
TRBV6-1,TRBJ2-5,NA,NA,CASSPAKQETQYF,TGTGCCAGCAGCCCCGCCAAGCAAGAGACCCAGTACTTC
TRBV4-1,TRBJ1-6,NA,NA,CASSHLLPGPNSPLHF,TGCGCCAGCAGCCACCTTCTACCGGGACCCAATTCACCCCTCCACTTT
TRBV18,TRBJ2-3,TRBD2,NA,CASSPPGLAGGTTDTQYF,TGTGCCAGCTCACCACCGGGGCTAGCGGGAGGAACAACAGATACGCAGTATTTT
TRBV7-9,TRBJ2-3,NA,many,CASSPMGTDTQYF,TGTGCCAGCAGCCCAATGGGGACAGATACGCAGTATTTT
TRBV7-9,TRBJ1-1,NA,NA,CASSLDQGLNTEAFF,TGTGCCAGCAGCTTAGATCAGGGTTTGAACACTGAAGCTTTCTTT
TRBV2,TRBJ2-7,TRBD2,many,CASSQKTVSSGRRTYEQYF,TGTGCCAGCAGTCAAAAAACCGTTTCTAGCGGGAGGCGCACCTACGAGCAGTACTTC
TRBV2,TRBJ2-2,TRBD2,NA,CASRTSGSSGELFF,TGTGCCAGCAGGACTAGCGGGAGCTCCGGGGAGCTGTTTTTT
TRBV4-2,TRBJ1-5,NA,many,CASSQEPFPGEFQPQHF,TGTGCCAGCAGCCAAGAACCATTCCCGGGCGAATTTCAGCCCCAGCATTTT
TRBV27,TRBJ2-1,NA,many,CASSLRSAAHEQFF,TGTGCCAGCAGTTTAAGGTCGGCGGCCCATGAGCAGTTCTTC
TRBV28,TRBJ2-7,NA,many,CASSSHSSSYEQYF,TGTGCCAGCTCGTCACATTCGAGCTCCTACGAGCAGTACTTC
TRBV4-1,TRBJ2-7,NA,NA,CASSQLNEQYF,TGCGCCAGCAGCCAACTAAACGAGCAGTACTTC
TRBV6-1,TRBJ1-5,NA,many,CASSALEGNQPQHF,TGTGCCAGCAGCGCTTTGGAGGGCAATCAGCCCCAGCATTTT
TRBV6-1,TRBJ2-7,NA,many,CASSRKTTYEQYF,TGTGCCAGCAGTCGAAAGACAACCTACGAGCAGTACTTC